These T cell receptor beta chains were read from a single sample in a study of blood T cells in healthy people across ages. A single record per CDR3 protein comes from TCRdb applying MiXCR to the 5' RACE reads. This table has fewer than 1,000,000 distinct CDR3 sequences, around 45% appearing once. Sequencing input: blood. These receptors were taken from a man in his 60s in good health. The CDR3 runs from the conserved cysteine through the conserved F or W. The order of the fields is clone size, V gene, J gene, D gene, CDR3 protein, CDR3 DNA. The D gene is left open where the match is weak. Clone size is not always given. Where it is, it says once, few, many or a class for expanded clones.

>NA|TRBV4-1|TRBJ2-3|TRBD1
CASSHGQGVTDTQYF
TGCGCCAGCAGCCACGGACAGGGGGTGACAGATACGCAGTATTTT
>few|TRBV9|TRBJ2-7|TRBD1
CASSVDGTGRNYEQYF
TGTGCCAGCAGCGTTGACGGGACAGGGCGTAACTACGAGCAGTACTTC
>NA|TRBV5-1|TRBJ1-1|NA
CASSLAVLNTEAFF
TGCGCCAGCAGCTTGGCGGTGTTGAACACTGAAGCTTTCTTT
>NA|TRBV4-1|TRBJ2-3|NA
CASSQQTGTDTQYF
TGCGCCAGCAGCCAGCAAACTGGGACAGATACGCAGTATTTT
>NA|TRBV5-1|TRBJ2-5|TRBD1
CASSPWTGAPEETQYF
TGCGCCAGCAGCCCCTGGACAGGGGCCCCCGAAGAGACCCAGTACTTC
>many|TRBV29-1|TRBJ1-4|NA
CSARRGEGRVTEKLFF
TGCAGCGCTAGGAGGGGGGAGGGCAGGGTTACCGAAAAACTGTTTTTT
>NA|TRBV7-2|TRBJ1-2|NA
CASSLRPGDGYTF
TGTGCCAGCAGCTTAAGGCCAGGGGATGGCTACACCTTC
>NA|TRBV4-3|TRBJ2-2|TRBD2
CASSQDLLAGPGELFF
TGCGCCAGCAGCCAAGATTTACTAGCGGGCCCCGGGGAGCTGTTTTTT
>NA|TRBV6-2/TRBV6-3|TRBJ2-7|TRBD2
CASSSLTSGVFYEQYF
TGTGCCAGCAGTTCCCTCACTAGCGGGGTCTTCTACGAGCAGTACTTC
>few|TRBV24-1|TRBJ2-7|TRBD1
CATSDPGQGTYEQYF
TGTGCCACCAGTGACCCGGGACAGGGAACCTACGAGCAGTACTTC
>NA|TRBV12-5|TRBJ2-7|NA
CASGVELNRDEQYF
TGTGCTAGTGGTGTGGAACTCAACAGGGACGAGCAGTACTTC
>NA|TRBV5-4|TRBJ2-2|NA
CASSSTGWKNTGELFF
TGTGCCAGCAGCTCTACAGGGTGGAAGAACACCGGGGAGCTGTTTTTT
>NA|TRBV20-1|TRBJ2-1|TRBD1
CSARPGQGLLFLTNEQFF
TGCAGTGCTAGGCCGGGACAGGGACTTTTATTTCTGACCAATGAGCAGTTCTTC
>many|TRBV2|TRBJ2-1|TRBD1
CASTGGRDRAYNEQFF
TGTGCCAGCACGGGAGGCCGGGACAGGGCCTACAATGAGCAGTTCTTC
>NA|TRBV7-9|TRBJ2-7|NA
CASSLSRGPNSYEQYF
TGTGCCAGCAGCTTATCCAGGGGCCCGAACTCCTACGAGCAGTACTTC
>NA|TRBV7-9|TRBJ1-1|NA
CASSFIDTEAFF
TGTGCCAGCAGCTTTATTGACACTGAAGCTTTCTTT
>NA|TRBV3-1|TRBJ2-5|NA
CASSQGVRRAVQETQYF
TGTGCCAGCAGCCAAGGAGTACGAAGGGCTGTACAAGAGACCCAGTACTTC
>NA|TRBV25-1|TRBJ1-5|TRBD1
CASRMDRDTLGSWDQPQHF
TGTGCCAGCAGGATGGACAGGGATACTCTCGGGAGTTGGGATCAGCCCCAGCATTTT
>NA|TRBV28|TRBJ1-4|NA
CASSFRPLPNEKLFF
TGTGCCAGCAGTTTCCGTCCCCTACCTAATGAAAAACTGTTTTTT
>NA|TRBV20-1|TRBJ2-1|TRBD2
CSATRSGGQYNEQFF
TGCAGTGCTACGAGGAGCGGGGGACAATACAATGAGCAGTTCTTC
>few|TRBV4-3|TRBJ1-6|TRBD1
CASSQDALGTGYISPLHF
TGCGCCAGCAGCCAGGATGCCCTTGGGACAGGGTATATTTCACCCCTCCACTTT
>NA|TRBV7-9|TRBJ1-1|NA
CASSLEDTFGNTEAFF
TGTGCCAGCAGCTTAGAGGACACTTTCGGGAACACTGAAGCTTTCTTT
>few|TRBV15|TRBJ1-2|TRBD1
CATSRETGVPNYGYTF
TGTGCCACCAGCAGAGAGACAGGGGTGCCTAACTATGGCTACACCTTC
>many|TRBV29-1|TRBJ2-7|TRBD1
CSATQGLREQYF
TGCAGCGCCACACAGGGGTTAAGGGAGCAGTACTTC